Listed below are T cell receptor delta chains from one sample, sequenced in a study of Vδ1+ human thymocytes. With CATT, TCRdb re-called clones from the multiplex PCR reads. The table has about 73,000 delta-chain clones, roughly a third seen once. Sequencing used Vdelta1+ gamma-delta thymocytes from the thymus. The receptors derive from a boy in the first two years of life who had congenital heart surgery. Each CDR3 is given with its conserved first and last residue. D genes are given only for firm matches. For some rows the clone size is stated as once, few or many, or as a class when expanded; others skip it.

j_call d_call clone_size v_call cdr3_aa cdr3_nt
TRDJ1 - - TRDV1 CALGKRGAIPPGLNTDKLIF TGTGCTCTTGGGAAACGAGGGGCGATCCCCCCGGGGCTTAACACCGATAAACTCATCTTT
TRDJ1 TRDD3 - TRDV1 CALGELVPSYTGEYTDKLIF TGTGCTCTTGGGGAACTGGTCCCCTCCTATACTGGGGAGTACACCGATAAACTCATCTTT
TRDJ1 TRDD3 few TRDV2 CACDTPVLGDTYYTDKLIF TGTGCCTGTGACACTCCCGTACTGGGGGATACATACTACACCGATAAACTCATCTTC
TRDJ1 TRDD3 few TRDV1 CALGEATPYWGIEFTDKLIF TGTGCTCTTGGGGAGGCGACTCCGTACTGGGGGATTGAGTTCACCGATAAACTCATCTTT
TRDJ1 TRDD3 few TRDV1 CALGAGALQALGGYRTDKLIF TGTGCTCTTGGGGCCGGGGCCCTGCAGGCCCTTGGGGGATACAGGACCGATAAACTCATCTTT
TRDJ1 TRDD3 few TRDV2 CACDPLPGERPRALGGRPYTDKLIF TGTGCCTGTGATCCCCTTCCGGGCGAGAGGCCACGGGCACTGGGGGGCCGTCCTTACACCGATAAACTCATCTTT
TRDJ1 TRDD3 few TRDV1 CALGELSALGDTPYTDKLIF TGTGCTCTTGGGGAACTTAGCGCTCTGGGGGATACCCCGTACACCGATAAACTCATCTTT
TRDJ1 - few TRDV1 CALGVPYAGEKEEVYTDKLIF TGTGCTCTTGGGGTCCCCTACGCTGGGGAGAAGGAGGAGGTTTACACCGATAAACTCATCTTT
TRDJ1 - - TRDV1 CALGVSQGLYTQLGLGWSNKLIF TGTGCTCTTGGGGTTAGCCAAGGCCTTTACACCCAACTGGGCCTAGGGTGGAGCAATAAACTCATCTTT
TRDJ1 - - TRDV1 CALGDVLLYRGETPADKLIF TGTGCTCTTGGGGACGTCCTCTTGTACCGGGGTGAAACCCCGGCCGATAAACTCATCTTT
TRDJ2 - - TRAV29/DV5 CSVLLCSKRRSNWGIRLLTAQLFF -
TRDJ1 TRDD3 - TRDV1 CALGDYFPGWGIRDKLIF TGTGCTCTTGGGGATTATTTCCCCGGCTGGGGGATACGGGATAAACTCATCTTT
TRDJ1 - few TRDV1 CALGVRILPTLLGDPWRGPPDKLIF TGTGCTCTTGGGGTACGGATCCTTCCTACCTTACTGGGGGATCCATGGAGGGGGCCCCCCGATAAACTCATCTTT
TRDJ1 TRDD3 few TRDV1 CALGEPPSSHWGIHLPYTDKLIF TGTGCTCTTGGGGAACCCCCCAGTTCCCACTGGGGGATACATCTACCATACACCGATAAACTCATCTTT
TRDJ1 TRDD3 - TRDV1 CALGELGLVWGYTDKLTF TGTGCTCTTGGGGAGCTAGGTTTAGTTTGGGGATATACCGATAAACTCACCTTT
TRDJ1 TRDD3 few TRDV1 CALGELLVHSVLGDRSSSQFAKLIF TGTGCTCTTGGGGAACTACTAGTACATTCTGTACTGGGGGATAGATCATCCTCCCAGTTCGCTAAACTCATCTTT
TRDJ1 TRDD3 - TRDV1 CALGAKLRVLGNTDKLIF TGTGCTCTTGGGGCGAAGCTTCGAGTACTGGGGAACACCGATAAACTCATCTTT
TRDJ1 - - TRDV1 CALGDSSPIYTDKLIF TGTGCTCTTGGGGATTCCAGCCCGATTTACACCGATAAACTCATCTTT
TRDJ1 - few TRDV1 CALGEPPSGTYTDKLIF TGTGCTCTTGGGGAACCGCCTTCCGGAACGTACACCGATAAACTCATCTTT
TRDJ1 TRDD3 few TRDV1 CALGASSSSRLGDTPYTDKLIF TGTGCTCTTGGGGCCTCCTCCTCCTCCCGGCTGGGGGATACGCCGTACACCGATAAACTCATCTTT
TRDJ1 - few TRDV2 CACDIYAGDTDKLIF TGTGCCTGTGACATCTACGCTGGGGACACTGATAAACTCATCTTT
TRDJ1 TRDD3 few TRDV1 CALGERGAGGYVDKLIF TGTGCTCTTGGGGAACGAGGGGCTGGGGGATACGTCGATAAACTCATCTTT
TRDJ1 TRDD3 - TRDV1 CALGGPFFATGGELIF TGTGCTCTTGGGGGACCCTTCTTTGCAACTGGGGGAGAACTCATCTTT
TRDJ1 - - TRDV1 CALGESGLPLSWGPRGTDKLIF TGTGCTCTTGGGGAAAGTGGCCTTCCTTTAAGTTGGGGGCCCCGTGGGACCGATAAACTCATCTTT
TRDJ1 TRDD3 few TRDV1 CALGEWGIADKLIF TGTGCTCTTGGGGAGTGGGGGATAGCGGATAAACTCATCTTT
TRDJ1 TRDD3 - TRDV1 CALGVLSTAKYWGISHTDKLIF TGTGCTCTTGGGGTTCTCTCTACGGCCAAATACTGGGGGATATCCCACACCGATAAACTCATCTTT